The 21 T cell receptor beta chains listed next were all sequenced from one sample in a study of cytomegalovirus exposure and HLA in healthy donors. The PCR made use of 60 Vbeta and 13 Jbeta primers. Assay: immunoSEQ multiplex PCR; the TCRdb copy retains only in-frame clones and omits some. The sample includes roughly 150,000 clones, approximately 72% of them seen just once. The sequencing input was PBMCs. The receptors here all came from a man aged 40-50 years in good health and CMV-seronegative.

This clone appeared once. This sequence joins TRBV4-1 and TRBJ2-2, with unresolved D. Germline CDR1 is MGHRA and CDR2 is YSYEKL. V was trimmed by 1 base and J by 5 bases, leaving 5 bases between them. The CDR3 is 13 amino acids. The CDR3 DNA reads TGCGCCAGCAGCCAAGCGGGTACCGGGGAGCTGTTTTTT. It encodes CASSQAGTGELFF.

For the CDR3, the DNA is TGCGCCAGCAGCTTCAGGGAGAACACTGAAGCTTTCTTT. Translation gives CASSFRENTEAFF. V is TRBV5-1 and J is TRBJ1-1, with a tentative D call TRBD1 (5 bases). The germline V gene has CDR1 SGHRS and CDR2 YFSETQ. V shed 2 bases and J shed 1 base, with 6 bases lying between them. This CDR3 spans 13 amino acids.

The chain has TRBV7-2 and TRBJ2-2; D may be TRBD2 (7 bases). The CDR3 length is 17 residues. Between the trimmed V and J ends, which lost 8 bases and 5 bases, there was a span of 24 bases. CDR1 is SGHTA, CDR2 FQGNSA, per germline. This chain's CDR3 is CASAMGWGGHRTGELFF. The CDR3 region has the DNA TGTGCCAGCGCCATGGGTTGGGGGGGCCATAGGACCGGGGAGCTGTTTTTT. Using reference TRBV7-2 and TRBJ2-2 for the parts outside the CDR3, the full variable domain is GAGVSQSPSNKVTEKGKDVELRCDPISGHTALYWYRQSLGQGLEFLIYFQGNSAPDKSGLPSDRFSAERTGGSVSTLTIQRTQQEDSAVYLCASAMGWGGHRTGELFFGEGSRLTVL.

The chain recombines TRBV10-2 with TRBJ1-5; 7 nucleotides align to TRBD1. CDR1 and CDR2 from the germline V gene are WSHSY and SAAADI. The CDR3 loop spans 16 amino acids. The V gene end was trimmed by 3 bases and the J gene end by 1 base; junction bases not matched to a gene: 6. The CDR3: CASSDPPGQSNQPQHF. CDR3 sequence (DNA): TGCGCCAGCAGTGATCCGCCGGGACAGAGCAATCAGCCCCAGCATTTT.

The chain has TRBV5-1 and TRBJ1-1, with a possible D match to TRBD1 (5 bases). Trimming pared 1 base from V and 2 bases from J, leaving 12 bases between. The CDR3 spans 15 residues. Germline V gene sequence: CDR1 SGHRS, CDR2 YFSETQ. The CDR3 sequence: CASSLFGGANTEAFF. The CDR3 DNA reads TGCGCCAGCAGCTTGTTTGGAGGGGCTAACACTGAAGCTTTCTTT.

The rearrangement uses TRBV5-6 and TRBJ2-7; 9 bases match TRBD1. The CDR3 runs to 16 residues. Germline CDR1 SGHDT, CDR2 YYEEEE. The junction had 11 bases not matched to a gene; V was cut back by 3 bases and J by 4 bases. The CDR3 region is CASSSTRQGVGYEQYF. The CDR3 coding sequence is TGTGCCAGCAGCTCAACCAGACAGGGGGTGGGTTACGAGCAGTACTTC.

Here the CDR3 reads CASSPGQGTVEQYF. CDR3 bases: TGTGCCAGCAGCCCCGGACAGGGGACGGTCGAGCAGTACTTC. The chain couples TRBV13 to TRBJ2-7; TRBD1 aligns across 9 bases. The germline V gene has CDR1 PRHDT and CDR2 FYEKMQ (reference sequence). V gave up 5 bases and J gave up 6 bases; unmatched junction bases: 8. There are 14 residues in the CDR3.

This rearrangement joins TRBV4-3 to TRBJ2-7; D possibly corresponds to TRBD1 (6 bases). This CDR3 region has 16 residues. Trimming left V 2 bases short and J 3 bases short, with 17 bases between. Germline values: CDR1 LGHNA, CDR2 YSLEER. The CDR3 DNA reads as TGCGCCAGCAGCCAATACAGTACGACAGGAAACTACGAGCAGTACTTC. Its protein is CASSQYSTTGNYEQYF.

The CDR3 here is CATSRMGLAGYNEQFF. CDR3 DNA: TGTGCCACCAGCAGAATGGGACTAGCGGGGTACAATGAGCAGTTCTTC. J is TRBJ2-1 and V is TRBV15; TRBD2 agrees at 13 bases. The CDR3 has 16 residues. The ends lost 2 bases at V and 4 bases at J; junction bases unmatched: 2. Per germline, CDR1 LNHNV and CDR2 YYDKDF (reference sequence). Variable domain in full (rest from reference TRBV15 and TRBJ2-1): DAMVIQNPRYQVTQFGKPVTLSCSQTLNHNVMYWYQQKSSQAPKLLFHYYDKDFNNEADTPDNFQSRRPNTSFCFLDIRSPGLGDTAMYLCATSRMGLAGYNEQFFGPGTRLTVL.

The CDR3 loop is CASSAGTSGKYEQYF. CDR3 nucleotide sequence: TGTGCCAGCAGCGCCGGGACTAGCGGCAAATACGAGCAGTACTTC. The chain combines TRBV5-4 with TRBJ2-7; 11 bases map to TRBD2. From germline, CDR1 is SGHNT and CDR2 YYREEE (reference sequence). Trimming at V came to 4 bases and at J to 4 bases, leaving 7 bases not matched to a gene. This CDR3 comprises 15 residues. The full variable domain, in which reference TRBV5-4 and TRBJ2-7 provide the parts outside the CDR3, is ETGVTQSPTHLIKTRGQQVTLRCSSQSGHNTVSWYQQALGQGPQFIFQYYREEENGRGNFPPRFSGLQFPNYSSELNVNALELDDSALYLCASSAGTSGKYEQYFGPGTRLTVT.

This rearrangement joins TRBV9 to TRBJ2-7; D is perhaps TRBD1 (5 bases). The V gene's germline CDR1 is SGDLS and CDR2 YYNGEE. The CDR3 has 13 residues. Trimming stripped 4 bases from V and 3 bases from J, with 11 bases between. The CDR3 DNA reads TGTGCCAGCAGCCCACGAGACAGCTACGAGCAGTACTTC. Amino acid sequence: CASSPRDSYEQYF.

Comments on this clone: A junction boundary mismatches the germline segment, possibly from a read error. This chain's CDR3 is CSSSLAISVYEQYF. CDR3 sequence (DNA): TGTTCCAGCAGCTTAGCGATCAGTGTCTACGAGCAGTACTTC. V usage is TRBV7-9 and J usage is TRBJ2-7; D is perhaps TRBD2 (5 bases). Germline V gives CDR1 SEHNR, CDR2 FQNEAQ (reference sequence). The CDR3 contains 14 residues.

This chain uses TRBV7-3 with TRBJ2-4; D not resolved. Trimming shortened V by 1 base and J by 8 bases, and 9 bases separated the two germline ends. Germline values: CDR1 SGHTA, CDR2 FQGTGA. This CDR3 region has 13 residues. This chain's CDR3 is CASSLNLFDIQYF. CDR3 bases: TGTGCCAGCAGCTTAAACCTATTTGACATTCAGTACTTC. Drawing the rest from reference TRBV7-3 and TRBJ2-4, the complete variable domain is GAGVSQTPSNKVTEKGKYVELRCDPISGHTALYWYRQSLGQGPEFLIYFQGTGAADDSGLPNDRFFAVRPEGSVSTLKIQRTERGDSAVYLCASSLNLFDIQYFGAGTRLSVL.

V gene TRBV21-1 combines with J gene TRBJ2-1; the D call TRBD2 from the table was never checked on the DNA. TRBV21-1 is an annotated pseudogene. The CDR3 is made up of 15 amino acids. Written as DNA, the CDR3 is TGTGCCAGCAGCAAAGGACTAGCGGGAGACAATGAGCAGTTCTTC. It specifies CASSKGLAGDNEQFF.

Points on this clone: The sample has other DNA sequences that encode this CDR3 too. V is TRBV29-1 and J is TRBJ2-7; 7 positions agree with TRBD2. Trimming at V came to 6 bases and at J to 3 bases, leaving 5 bases not matched to a gene. CDR1 is SQVTM, CDR2 ANQGSEA, per germline. CDR3 length equals 12 residues. The CDR3 bases are TGCAGCGTCAGGACGGGGGGCTACGAGCAGTACTTC. It is translated as CSVRTGGYEQYF.

The rearrangement joins TRBV7-3 to TRBJ1-6, with D perhaps TRBD1 (6 bases). The germline gives CDR1 SGHTA, CDR2 FQGTGA. There are 15 residues in the CDR3. Trimming pared 0 bases from V and 7 bases from J, leaving 10 bases between. The CDR3 DNA is TGTGCCAGCAGCTTAACCCCCCAGGGGAATTCACCCCTCCACTTT. Translated, it gives CASSLTPQGNSPLHF.

CDR3: CASSAQAATNEKLFF. In DNA, the CDR3 is TGTGCCAGTAGTGCACAGGCTGCAACTAATGAAAAACTGTTTTTT. The chain joins TRBV19 to TRBJ1-4; D might be TRBD1 (5 bases). Trimming left V 5 bases short and J 0 bases short, with 10 bases between. Germline V gene data show CDR1 as LNHDA and CDR2 as SQIVND (reference sequence). The CDR3 extends over 15 amino acids.

The chain uses TRBV28 and TRBJ2-7, with a weak D call TRBD2 (6 bases). Trimming left V 8 bases short and J 2 bases short, with 16 bases between. There are 14 residues in the CDR3. Germline V gene lookup returns CDR1 MDHEN and CDR2 SYDVKM. Written as DNA, the CDR3 is TGTGCCAGCGGTAACACTGGGGGGACCTACGAGCAGTACTTC. Its protein is CASGNTGGTYEQYF.

This chain uses TRBV7-9 with TRBJ2-3; D remains ambiguous. The germline gives CDR1 SEHNR, CDR2 FQNEAQ (reference sequence). The V end was cut by 7 bases, the J end by 4 bases, with 9 bases between. This CDR3 region has 12 residues. CDR3 loop: CASTPRADTQYF. CDR3 bases: TGTGCCAGCACCCCCCGGGCAGATACGCAGTATTTT.

The gene calls are TRBV4-3 and TRBJ2-7; 9 positions agree with TRBD1. Germline CDR1 and CDR2: LGHNA and YSLEER. The V and J ends lost 8 bases and 1 base, in that order; junction bases with no gene match: 3. This CDR3 spans 13 amino acids. CDR3: CASGTGLSYEQYF. CDR3 nucleotide sequence: TGCGCCAGCGGGACAGGGCTGTCCTACGAGCAGTACTTC.

The rearrangement links TRBV6-1 to TRBJ2-7; 10 bases map to TRBD1. The J segment lost 4 bases and the V segment lost 4 bases, leaving 7 bases of the junction unmatched. This CDR3 spans 15 amino acids. Germline loops: CDR1 MNHNS, CDR2 SASEGT. The CDR3 protein is CASSGRQGARYEQYF. CDR3 bases: TGTGCCAGCAGTGGGCGACAGGGGGCTCGGTACGAGCAGTACTTC.